The 2 T cell receptor beta chains below all came from one sample that was sequenced in a study of blood T cell repertoires in COVID-19. Libraries were prepared by immunoSEQ multiplex PCR; TCRdb keeps only in-frame clonotypes and omits some of them. The sample records under 300,000 clones, about 83% being singletons. The sequenced sample was peripheral blood. These receptors were collected from an elderly man with acute or convalescent COVID-19.

This clone was observed once. This chain uses TRBV11-2 with TRBJ2-7; D call uncertain. The germline V gene has CDR1 SGHAT and CDR2 FQNNGV. This CDR3 has 12 residues. Trimming left V 1 base short and J 4 bases short, with 5 bases between. CDR3 sequence reads: CASSLGAYEQYF. The CDR3 bases are TGTGCCAGCAGCTTAGGAGCTTACGAGCAGTACTTC. The variable domain in full, with the rest retrieved from reference TRBV11-2 and TRBJ2-7, is EAGVAQSPRYKIIEKRQSVAFWCNPISGHATLYWYQQILGQGPKLLIQFQNNGVVDDSQLPKDRFSAERLKGVDSTLKIQPAKLEDSAVYLCASSLGAYEQYFGPGTRLTVT.

This chain uses TRBV9 with TRBJ1-5, with 8 bases identical to TRBD1. CDR1 is SGDLS and CDR2 is YYNGEE in the germline V gene. CDR3 length: 15 amino acids. Germline trimming cut 4 bases from V and 0 bases from J; bases unmatched to any gene: 3. The CDR3 sequence: CASSPGQGSNQPQHF. The CDR3 region has the DNA TGTGCCAGCAGCCCCGGACAGGGTAGCAATCAGCCCCAGCATTTT.